This T cell receptor beta chain was obtained from a study of T cell changes during pregnancy in multiple sclerosis. The assay was immunoSEQ multiplex PCR, and TCRdb's table has in-frame clones only and misses some. Found here are approximately 66,000 clones, more than 85% of them singletons; the top ten hold approximately 5%. The CDR3 consists of 13 residues. V lost 3 bases to trimming and J lost 7 bases, with 12 bases between them. Germline V lookup: CDR1 KGHSH, CDR2 LQKENI. The rearrangement links TRBV18 to TRBJ1-1; a weak D match, TRBD1 (6 bases). The clonotype originates from a female donor with multiple sclerosis, enrolled in a pregnancy study. This specimen consisted of CD8+ T cells from peripheral blood mononuclear cells, obtained before pregnancy. In DNA, the CDR3 is TGTGCCAGCTCACCCCCACTAGGGGGTGAAGCTTTCTTT. Amino acids: CASSPPLGGEAFF.